Sequencing of this T cell receptor (beta chain) was carried out in a study of cytomegalovirus exposure and HLA in healthy donors. As regards this clone: Antigen unknown.

The PCR contained 60 Vbeta and 13 Jbeta primers. Only in-frame clones appear in the TCRdb table, and some are missing; sequencing was by immunoSEQ multiplex PCR. Of about 78,000 clones detected, over 60% appear once; the ten largest clones hold about 1.1%. Findings and limits, study-wide: In an earlier analysis, productive rearrangement rates for most beta V segments clustered near 87% or 30%. Another analysis was done later, and it associated 15,000 to 20,000 TCR beta sequences with HLA alleles at 0.05 false discovery rate. Presence/absence analyses supposed approximately even sequencing depth among donors.

Sequencing was carried out using PBMCs. This sequence was found in a male donor in good health and CMV-seronegative.

The CDR3: CASSPPGTGGPGELFF. CDR3 DNA sequence: TGTGCCAGCAGTCCGCCCGGGACAGGGGGTCCCGGGGAGCTGTTTTTT. This chain uses TRBV28 with TRBJ2-2; 11 bases align to TRBD1. The CDR3 is made up of 16 amino acids. Germline assignment: CDR1 MDHEN and CDR2 SYDVKM. The V segment lost 5 bases and the J segment 6 bases; nucleotides outside the gene matches: 8.